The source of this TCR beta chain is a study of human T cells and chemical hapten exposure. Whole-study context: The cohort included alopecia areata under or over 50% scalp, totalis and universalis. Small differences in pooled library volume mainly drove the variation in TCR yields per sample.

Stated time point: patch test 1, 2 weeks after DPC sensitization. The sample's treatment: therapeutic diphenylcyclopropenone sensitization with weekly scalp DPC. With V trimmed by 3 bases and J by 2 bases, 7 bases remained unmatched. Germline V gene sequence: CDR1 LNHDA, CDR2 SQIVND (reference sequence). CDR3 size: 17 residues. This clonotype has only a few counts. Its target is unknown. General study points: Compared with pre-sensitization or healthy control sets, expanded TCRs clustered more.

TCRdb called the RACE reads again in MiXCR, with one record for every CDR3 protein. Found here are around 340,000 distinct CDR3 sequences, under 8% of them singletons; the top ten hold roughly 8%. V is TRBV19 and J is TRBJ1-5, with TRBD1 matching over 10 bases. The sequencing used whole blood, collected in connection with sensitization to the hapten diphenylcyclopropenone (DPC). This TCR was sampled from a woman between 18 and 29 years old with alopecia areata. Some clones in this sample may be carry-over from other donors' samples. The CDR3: CASSIRAGTGGNQPQHF. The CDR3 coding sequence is TGTGCCAGTAGTATTAGGGCGGGGACAGGGGGCAATCAGCCCCAGCATTTT.